The T cell receptor (beta chain) under discussion was sequenced for a study of beta chain features in type 1 diabetes. Overall study results and limits: Naive, central memory and regulatory TCRB repertoires appeared more similar among patients than healthy donors. When cDNA is sequenced, cells with high TCR expression could be over-represented. These data did not resolve whether HLA type affects TCRB rearrangement. Shorter TCRB CDR3s, moderately but significantly so, were found in Type 1 diabetes patients in all four CD4+ subsets.

Expressed TCRB transcripts were sequenced after all isolated RNA was converted to cDNA. TCRdb's table, derived via immunoSEQ multiplex PCR, lists solely in-frame clones and lacks some. This sample has about half a million clones, with approximately 28% found just once. J gave up 4 bases and V 10 bases, and 6 bases lay outside the gene matches. The CDR3 has 13 amino acids. Germline V gene sequence: CDR1 ENHRY, CDR2 SYGVKD. About this clone: Its antigen remains unknown.

This TCR was recovered from a man aged 18 to 29 in good health. Sequenced: naive CD4+ T cells from blood. V gene TRBV10-3 combines with J gene TRBJ2-3, with TRBD1 matching over 9 bases. CDR3 sequence: CATGDRVPDTQYF. In DNA, the CDR3 is TGTGCCACCGGGGACAGGGTACCAGATACGCAGTATTTT.